These T cell receptor beta chains were read from a single sample in a study of patients and donors after allogeneic stem cell transplantation. TCRdb re-called the RT-PCR reads through MiXCR, storing one row per CDR3 protein. The sample holds 800,000 to 1,000,000 distinct CDR3 sequences, more than 15% seen once. The sample comprised blood, either unsorted or a sorted T cell fraction (not recorded which). Receptor source: a human donor who was either an allogeneic HSCT recipient or a stem cell or donor lymphocyte infusion donor (not recorded which). It is not recorded whose cells these are; they may come from a transplant donor. Each CDR3 is given with its conserved first and last residue. Fields, in order: CDR3 DNA, CDR3 protein, J gene, V gene, clone size, D gene. A D gene is named only where the DNA matches it firmly. Some rows have no size entry. The others give once, few or many, or a class for an expanded clone.

DNA: TGTGCCAGCAGTGAGGTCACCGGGGAGCTGTTTTTT
CDR3: CASSEVTGELFF
J: TRBJ2-2
V: TRBV2
size: -
D: -

DNA: TGTGCCTGGAGTGTAGTGTGGAACGAGCAGTACTTC
CDR3: CAWSVVWNEQYF
J: TRBJ2-7
V: TRBV30
size: -
D: -

DNA: TGTGCCAGCAGTTACCTCGCTTTGGGAAACACCATATATTTT
CDR3: CASSYLALGNTIYF
J: TRBJ1-3
V: TRBV6-5
size: many
D: -

DNA: TGCAGTGCTAAGCGGGGGGGGCCAGATACGCAGTATTTT
CDR3: CSAKRGGPDTQYF
J: TRBJ2-3
V: TRBV20-1
size: -
D: TRBD2

DNA: TGTGCCAGCAGTTTAGCCGGGGGAGCCAAAAACATTCAGTACTTC
CDR3: CASSLAGGAKNIQYF
J: TRBJ2-4
V: TRBV12-3/TRBV12-4
size: few
D: -

DNA: TGTGCCAGCAGCCAAGATCTTTTGGCAGGGGGCCTGACTTTCTTT
CDR3: CASSQDLLAGGLTFF
J: TRBJ1-1
V: TRBV4-2
size: many
D: TRBD1

DNA: TGTGCCAGCAGCCAAGGACTAGCGGGAGCCTACGAGCAGTACTTC
CDR3: CASSQGLAGAYEQYF
J: TRBJ2-7
V: TRBV3-1
size: many
D: TRBD2

DNA: TGCAGTGCTAGAGATTTTGGACAGGCCGATTTCTATAATTCACCCCTCCACTTT
CDR3: CSARDFGQADFYNSPLHF
J: TRBJ1-6
V: TRBV20-1
size: few
D: TRBD1

DNA: TGTGCCAGCTCACCCTCAAGCGGAATAAACAATGAGCAGTTCTTC
CDR3: CASSPSSGINNEQFF
J: TRBJ2-1
V: TRBV18
size: -
D: -

DNA: TGTGCCAGCAGCCGTCAGGGTGCCTCAGATACGCAGTATTTT
CDR3: CASSRQGASDTQYF
J: TRBJ2-3
V: TRBV5-4
size: few
D: -

DNA: TGCAGCGTTGAAAGTCTACGGGAGGACGACAATGAGCAGTTCTTC
CDR3: CSVESLREDDNEQFF
J: TRBJ2-1
V: TRBV29-1
size: -
D: TRBD2

DNA: TGTGCCAGCAGTGCCAAGGGAGGAGTCACAGATACGCAGTATTTT
CDR3: CASSAKGGVTDTQYF
J: TRBJ2-3
V: TRBV25-1
size: few
D: -